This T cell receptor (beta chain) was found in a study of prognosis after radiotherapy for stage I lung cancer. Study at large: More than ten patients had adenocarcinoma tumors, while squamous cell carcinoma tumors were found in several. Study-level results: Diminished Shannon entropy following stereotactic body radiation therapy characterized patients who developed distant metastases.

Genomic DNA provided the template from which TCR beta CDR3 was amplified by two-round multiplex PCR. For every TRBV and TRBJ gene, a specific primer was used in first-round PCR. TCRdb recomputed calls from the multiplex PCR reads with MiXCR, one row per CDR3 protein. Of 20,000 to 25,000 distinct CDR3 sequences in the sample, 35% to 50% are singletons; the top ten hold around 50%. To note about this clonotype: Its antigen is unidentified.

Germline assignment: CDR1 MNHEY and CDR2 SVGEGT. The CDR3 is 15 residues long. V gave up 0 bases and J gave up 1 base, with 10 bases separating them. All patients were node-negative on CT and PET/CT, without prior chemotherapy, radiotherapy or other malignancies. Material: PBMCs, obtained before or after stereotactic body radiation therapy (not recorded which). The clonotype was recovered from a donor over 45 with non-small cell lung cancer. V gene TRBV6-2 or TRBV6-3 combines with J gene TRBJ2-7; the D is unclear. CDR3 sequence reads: CASSYSGYRSYEQYF. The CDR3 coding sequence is TGTGCCAGCAGTTACTCAGGTTATAGGTCCTACGAGCAGTACTTC.